These T cell receptor beta chains were read from a single sample in a study of OX40 agonist ivuxolimab in advanced cancers. Clones were read by immunoSEQ multiplex PCR, and TCRdb kept only the in-frame ones, dropping some. The sample includes 100,000 to 150,000 clones, around 93% of them seen just once. The sample consisted of CD4+ or CD8+ T cells sorted from blood, taken in a trial of the OX40 agonist ivuxolimab. Receptors originate from an adult with an advanced solid tumor such as melanoma, head and neck, liver or kidney cancer. The CDR3 runs from the conserved cysteine through the conserved F or W. The D gene is left open where the match is weak. Clone sizes are given selectively: once, few, many, or a class where the clone is expanded.

clone_size j_call v_call d_call cdr3_nt cdr3_aa
- TRBJ2-7 TRBV28 - TGTGCCAGCGGGGGTCTTGGCCTCGAGCAGTACTTC CASGGLGLEQYF
- TRBJ2-7 TRBV7-3 TRBD1 TGTGCCAGCAGCCCCTCCGGGACAGGTTCCTACGAGCAGTACTTC CASSPSGTGSYEQYF
- TRBJ1-5 TRBV6-5 - TGTGCCAGCTCCCTAGGGGGGAAAGATCAGCCCCAGCATTTT CASSLGGKDQPQHF
- TRBJ2-5 TRBV19 - TGTGCCAGTAGTACTGGCAGGGTGAAGATCGAGACCCAGTACTTC CASSTGRVKIETQYF
- TRBJ1-5 TRBV19 - TGTGCCAGTACCCCCTGGAGGGGGGATCAGCCCCAGCATTTT CASTPWRGDQPQHF
- TRBJ2-1 TRBV5-1 - TGCGCCAGCAGCTTGGCCGGGCTAGCCTACAATGAGCAGTTCTTC CASSLAGLAYNEQFF
- TRBJ2-7 TRBV9 - TGTGCCAGCAGCGTGAGTGCAGCATTCTCCTACGAGCAGTACTTC CASSVSAAFSYEQYF
few TRBJ2-3 TRBV14 - TGTGCCAGCAACAAAGGGACGATCACAGATACGCAGTATTTT CASNKGTITDTQYF
- TRBJ1-2 TRBV5-6 TRBD1 TGTGCCAGCAGCTGGGACAGAATTAACTATGGCTACACCTTC CASSWDRINYGYTF
- TRBJ1-4 TRBV7-3 - TGTGCCAGCAGCTTGGGTCTGGTTGGAAAACTGTTTTTT CASSLGLVGKLFF